Included here is one T cell receptor (beta chain) sequence, with context. Its specificity is not known. Per germline, CDR1 MNHEY and CDR2 SVGAGI. The V segment lost 6 bases and the J segment 1 base; nucleotides outside the gene matches: 8. The CDR3 is made up of 15 amino acids. Cells were stimulated with overlapping HIV-1 Gag 15-mer peptides. Sorted nonresponding memory CD4+ T cells were CD40L-negative, CD69-negative, CD45RO-high. These HIV-1-infected adults initiated suppressive ART in chronic infection. This specimen belongs to a study of persistence of HIV-infected CD4 T cells. The libraries were made with immunoSEQ version 4 in survey mode. Each sample used up to about 1 ug genomic DNA diluted to 8.5 to 10 ng/uL. Only in-frame clones appear in the TCRdb table, and some are missing; sequencing was by immunoSEQ multiplex PCR. The sample records around 42,000 clones, approximately 80% being singletons.

Study conclusions and caveats: TCR oligoclonality correlated with proviral oligoclonality in the same sorted populations. Compared with CD3/CD28-stimulated cells, CMV- and Gag-responding cells showed lower TCRbeta richness.

This chain connects TRBV6-5 to TRBJ2-5; TRBD1 agrees at 7 bases. The sample here was CD4+ T cells sorted from PBMCs after approximately 19-hour stimulation, taken from a patient who received antiretroviral therapy. This receptor was obtained from an adult man with HIV who was CMV-seropositive. The CDR3 sequence: CASRQNRGPQETQYF. Written as DNA, the CDR3 is TGTGCCAGCAGACAGAACAGGGGACCCCAAGAGACCCAGTACTTC.